A selection of T cell receptor beta chains follows, all from one sample in a study of regulatory T cells in long-lasting Graves disease. A single record per CDR3 protein comes from TCRdb applying MiXCR to the multiplex PCR reads. The sample lists about 470,000 distinct CDR3 sequences; 20% to 25% were seen once. The material was peripheral blood mononuclear cells (PBMCs), obtained when the disease was refractory, from a patient treated with antithyroid drugs. These receptors all stem from a female donor with Graves disease. CDR3s include the opening cysteine and the closing phenylalanine or tryptophan. D genes are given only for firm matches. Size tells how often a clone was seen (once, few, many) or the class of an expanded clone, and some rows leave it out.

abundance	v_gene	j_gene	d_gene	CDR3nt	CDR3aa
many	TRBV7-9	TRBJ2-7	TRBD1	TGTGCCAGCAGCTTAGACAGGGGGAGTTACGAGCAGTACTTC	CASSLDRGSYEQYF
few	TRBV5-1	TRBJ2-7	-	TGCGCCAGCAGCTTGGTCCAGAATCAATACGAGCAGTACTTC	CASSLVQNQYEQYF
few	TRBV29-1	TRBJ1-2	-	TGCAGCGTTGATGGTATCGGGGGAGTCTATGGCTACACCTTC	CSVDGIGGVYGYTF
-	TRBV7-9	TRBJ1-5	-	TGTGCCAGCAGCTTAGACAGAGCCGGGCAGCCCCAGCATTTT	CASSLDRAGQPQHF
-	TRBV25-1	TRBJ2-7	-	TGTGCCAGCAGTCAAGGACTGCAATCCTACGAGCAGTACTTC	CASSQGLQSYEQYF
-	TRBV28	TRBJ2-1	-	TGTGGGGTCGTGGGCGATGAGCAGTTCTTC	CGVVGDEQFF
few	TRBV6-1	TRBJ1-1	-	TGTGCCAGCAGTGATGACACGGGAGGAAGAAGGAACACTGAAGCTTTCTTT	CASSDDTGGRRNTEAFF
many	TRBV29-1	TRBJ2-5	TRBD2	TGCAGCGTTGGGGGATCGACTAGCCGATCCGCGGAGACCCAGTACTTC	CSVGGSTSRSAETQYF
-	TRBV4-2	TRBJ1-4	-	TGTGCCAGCAGCCAAGATAACTTGCAGGGTGAAAAACTGTTTTTT	CASSQDNLQGEKLFF
few	TRBV12-3/TRBV12-4	TRBJ2-2	TRBD2	TGTGCCAGCAGTTCTACTAGCGGGGGAAACACCGGGGAGCTGTTTTTT	CASSSTSGGNTGELFF
few	TRBV19	TRBJ2-6	-	TGTGCCAGTAGTCCGCGGGACCGCCTGGCGGGGGCCAACGTCCTGACTTTC	CASSPRDRLAGANVLTF
once	TRBV2	TRBJ2-3	-	TGTGCCAGTTTTACCCCCGACATTACAGATACGCAGTATTTT	CASFTPDITDTQYF
few	TRBV9	TRBJ2-7	TRBD1	TGTGCCAGCAGCGTAGGGACAGGGGGACACGAGCAGTACTTC	CASSVGTGGHEQYF
many	TRBV6-1	TRBJ2-7	TRBD1	TGTGCCAGCAGGGGACAGGGGGCCTACGAGCAGTACTTC	CASRGQGAYEQYF
few	TRBV5-8	TRBJ1-1	TRBD1	TGTGCCAGCAGCTTGGTGCTTTGGACAGGGGGCACTGAAGCTTTCTTT	CASSLVLWTGGTEAFF
few	TRBV10-2	TRBJ2-5	TRBD1	TGCGCCAGCAGTGCCACAGGGGGCGTTTTCGAGACCCAGTACTTC	CASSATGGVFETQYF
few	TRBV3-1	TRBJ2-5	-	TGTGCCAGCAGCCAGGAGGGACAGCTCGAGGAAGAGACCCAGTACTTC	CASSQEGQLEEETQYF
-	TRBV5-1	TRBJ1-2	-	TGCGCCAGCAGTTTGGACGGAGAGAACTATGGCCACACCTTC	CASSLDGENYGHTF
many	TRBV12-3/TRBV12-4	TRBJ1-1	TRBD1	TGTGCCAGCAGGTACCGACAGGGGGCCACTGAAGCTTTCTTT	CASRYRQGATEAFF
few	TRBV10-2	TRBJ2-7	-	TGCGCCAGCAGTGGACATGCATACGAGCAGTACTTC	CASSGHAYEQYF
many	TRBV20-1	TRBJ2-7	-	TGCAGTGCTAGAGATACAGGCGACACCACCTACGAGCAGTACTTC	CSARDTGDTTYEQYF